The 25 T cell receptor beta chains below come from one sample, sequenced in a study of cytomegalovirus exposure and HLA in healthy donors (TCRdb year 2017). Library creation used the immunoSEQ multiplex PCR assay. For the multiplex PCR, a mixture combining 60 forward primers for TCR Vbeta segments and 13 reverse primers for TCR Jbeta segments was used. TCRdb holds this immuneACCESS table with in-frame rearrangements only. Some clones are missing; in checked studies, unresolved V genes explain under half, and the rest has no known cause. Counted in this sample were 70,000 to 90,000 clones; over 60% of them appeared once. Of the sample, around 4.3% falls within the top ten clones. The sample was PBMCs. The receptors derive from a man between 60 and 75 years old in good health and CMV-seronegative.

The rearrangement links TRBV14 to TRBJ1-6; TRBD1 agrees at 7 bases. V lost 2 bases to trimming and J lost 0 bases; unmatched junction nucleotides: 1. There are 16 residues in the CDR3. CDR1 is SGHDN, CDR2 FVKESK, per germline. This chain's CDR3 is CASSQRQGSYNSPLHF. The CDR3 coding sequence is TGTGCCAGCAGCCAACGACAGGGCTCCTATAATTCACCCCTCCACTTT.

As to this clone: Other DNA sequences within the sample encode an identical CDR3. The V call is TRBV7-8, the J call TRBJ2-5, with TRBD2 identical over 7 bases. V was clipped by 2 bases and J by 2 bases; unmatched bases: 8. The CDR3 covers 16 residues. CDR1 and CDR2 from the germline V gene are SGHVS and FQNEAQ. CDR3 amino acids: CASSLIGQGLQETQYF. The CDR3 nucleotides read TGTGCCAGCAGCTTAATCGGGCAGGGACTACAAGAGACCCAGTACTTC.

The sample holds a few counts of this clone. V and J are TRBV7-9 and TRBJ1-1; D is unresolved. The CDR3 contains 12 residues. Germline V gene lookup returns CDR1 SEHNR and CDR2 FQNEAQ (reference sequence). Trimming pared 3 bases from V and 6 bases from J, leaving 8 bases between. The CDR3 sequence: CASSFGGSEAFF. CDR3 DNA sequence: TGTGCCAGCAGCTTTGGAGGCTCTGAAGCTTTCTTT. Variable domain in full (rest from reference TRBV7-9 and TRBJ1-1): DTGVSQNPRHKITKRGQNVTFRCDPISEHNRLYWYRQTLGQGPEFLTYFQNEAQLEKSRLLSDRFSAERPKGSFSTLEIQRTEQGDSAMYLCASSFGGSEAFFGQGTRLTVV.

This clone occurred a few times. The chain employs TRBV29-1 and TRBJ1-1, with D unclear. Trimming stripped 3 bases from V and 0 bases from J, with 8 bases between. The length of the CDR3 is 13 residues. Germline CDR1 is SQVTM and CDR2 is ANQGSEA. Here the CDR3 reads CSVERPLNTEAFF. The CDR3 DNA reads TGCAGCGTTGAGAGGCCCCTGAACACTGAAGCTTTCTTT.

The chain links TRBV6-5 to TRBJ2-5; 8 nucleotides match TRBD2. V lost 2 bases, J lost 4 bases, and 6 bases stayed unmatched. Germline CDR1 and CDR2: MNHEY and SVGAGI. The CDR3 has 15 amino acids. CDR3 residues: CASSYAGGRGETQYF. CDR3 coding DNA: TGTGCCAGCAGTTACGCGGGGGGCCGGGGAGAGACCCAGTACTTC.

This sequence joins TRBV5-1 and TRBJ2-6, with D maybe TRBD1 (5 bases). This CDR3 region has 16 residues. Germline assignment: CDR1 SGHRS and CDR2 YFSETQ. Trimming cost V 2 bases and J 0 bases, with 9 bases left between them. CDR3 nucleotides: TGCGCCAGCAGCTTAGGACACAGCTCTGGGGCCAACGTCCTGACTTTC. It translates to CASSLGHSSGANVLTF.

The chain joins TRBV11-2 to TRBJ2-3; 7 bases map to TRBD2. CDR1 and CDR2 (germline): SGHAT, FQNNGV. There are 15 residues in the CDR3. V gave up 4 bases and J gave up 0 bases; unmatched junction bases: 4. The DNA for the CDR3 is TGTGCCAGCAGCTCCGCGGGGGACAGCACAGATACGCAGTATTTT. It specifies CASSSAGDSTDTQYF.

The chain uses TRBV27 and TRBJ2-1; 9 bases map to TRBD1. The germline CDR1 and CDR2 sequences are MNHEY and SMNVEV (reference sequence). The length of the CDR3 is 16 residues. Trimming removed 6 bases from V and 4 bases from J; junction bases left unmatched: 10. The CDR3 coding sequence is TGTGCCAGCAGGGACAGGGGAGATATCTTTTACAATGAGCAGTTCTTC. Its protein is CASRDRGDIFYNEQFF.

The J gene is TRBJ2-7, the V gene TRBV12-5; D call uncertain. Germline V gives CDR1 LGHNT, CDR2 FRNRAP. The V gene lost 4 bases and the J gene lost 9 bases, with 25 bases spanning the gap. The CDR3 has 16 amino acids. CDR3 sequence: CASGSGLEPDPVGQYF. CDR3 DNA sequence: TGTGCTAGTGGTTCGGGTCTCGAACCCGATCCGGTCGGGCAGTACTTC.

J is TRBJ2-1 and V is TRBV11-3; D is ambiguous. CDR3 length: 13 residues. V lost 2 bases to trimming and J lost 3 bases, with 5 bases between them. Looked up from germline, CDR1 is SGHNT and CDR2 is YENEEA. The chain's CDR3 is CASSLNIYNEQFF. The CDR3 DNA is TGTGCCAGCAGCTTAAACATCTACAATGAGCAGTTCTTC.

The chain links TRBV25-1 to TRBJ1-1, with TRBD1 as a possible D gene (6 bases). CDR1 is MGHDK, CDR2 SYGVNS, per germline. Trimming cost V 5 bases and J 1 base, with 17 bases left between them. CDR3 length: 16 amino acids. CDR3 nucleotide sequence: TGTGCCAGCAGTTGGGGGCGTGGGGCAGGGAACACTGAAGCTTTCTTT. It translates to CASSWGRGAGNTEAFF.

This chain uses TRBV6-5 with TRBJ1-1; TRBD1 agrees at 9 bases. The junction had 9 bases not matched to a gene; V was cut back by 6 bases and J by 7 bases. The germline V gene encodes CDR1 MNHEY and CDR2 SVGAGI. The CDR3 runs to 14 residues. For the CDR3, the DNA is TGTGCCAGCAGCGACAGGGGGATAGGTTATGAAGCTTTCTTT. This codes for CASSDRGIGYEAFF.

The chain's CDR3 is CASSTGNSPLHF. CDR3 nucleotide sequence: TGTGCCAGCAGCACGGGAAATTCACCCCTCCACTTT. The chain employs TRBV7-9 and TRBJ1-6, with D unresolved. V lost 5 bases and J 7 bases, leaving 6 bases between the germline ends. This CDR3 has 12 residues. The germline gives CDR1 SEHNR, CDR2 FQNEAQ (reference sequence).

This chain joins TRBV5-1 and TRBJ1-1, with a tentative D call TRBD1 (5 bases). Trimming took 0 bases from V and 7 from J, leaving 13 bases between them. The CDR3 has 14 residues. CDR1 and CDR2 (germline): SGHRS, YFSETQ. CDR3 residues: CASSLGDSRIEAFF. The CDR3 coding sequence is TGCGCCAGCAGCTTGGGAGACAGCAGGATTGAAGCTTTCTTT.

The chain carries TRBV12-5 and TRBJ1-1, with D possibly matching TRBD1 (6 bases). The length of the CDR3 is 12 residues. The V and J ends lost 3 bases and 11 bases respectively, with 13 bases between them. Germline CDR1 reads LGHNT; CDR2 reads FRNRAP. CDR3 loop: CASGFLGQTAFF. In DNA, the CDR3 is TGTGCTAGTGGTTTCCTAGGACAGACGGCTTTCTTT.

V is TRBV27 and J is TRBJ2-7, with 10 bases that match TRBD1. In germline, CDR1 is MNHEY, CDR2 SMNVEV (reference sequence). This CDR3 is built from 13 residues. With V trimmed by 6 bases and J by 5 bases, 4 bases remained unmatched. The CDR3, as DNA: TGTGCCAGCAGGGGGACAGGGGACCACGAGCAGTACTTC. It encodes CASRGTGDHEQYF.

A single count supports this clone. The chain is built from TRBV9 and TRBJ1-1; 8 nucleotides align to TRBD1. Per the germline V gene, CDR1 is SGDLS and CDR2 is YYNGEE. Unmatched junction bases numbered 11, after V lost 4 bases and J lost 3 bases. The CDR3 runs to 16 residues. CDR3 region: CASSPRQGSVHTEAFF. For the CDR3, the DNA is TGTGCCAGCAGCCCCCGACAGGGGAGTGTTCACACTGAAGCTTTCTTT.

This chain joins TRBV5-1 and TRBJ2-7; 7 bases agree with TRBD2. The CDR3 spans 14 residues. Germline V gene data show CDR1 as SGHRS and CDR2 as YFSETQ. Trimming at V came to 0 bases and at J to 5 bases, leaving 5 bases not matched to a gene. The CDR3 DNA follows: TGCGCCAGCAGCTTGGTGGGGGGGGTGGACGAGCAGTACTTC. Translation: CASSLVGGVDEQYF.

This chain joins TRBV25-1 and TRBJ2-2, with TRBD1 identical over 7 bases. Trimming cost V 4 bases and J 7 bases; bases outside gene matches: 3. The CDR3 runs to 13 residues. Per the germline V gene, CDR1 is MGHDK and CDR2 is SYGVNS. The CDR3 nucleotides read TGTGCCAGCAGTGTACAGGGGAACGGGGAGCTGTTTTTT. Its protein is CASSVQGNGELFF.

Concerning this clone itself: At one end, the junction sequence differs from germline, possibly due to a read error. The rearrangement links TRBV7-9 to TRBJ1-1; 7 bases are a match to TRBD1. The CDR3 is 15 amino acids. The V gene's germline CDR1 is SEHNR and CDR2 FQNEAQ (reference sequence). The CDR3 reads CSSSPTTGMNTEAFF. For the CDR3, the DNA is TGTTCCAGCAGCCCCACGACAGGGATGAACACTGAAGCTTTCTTT.

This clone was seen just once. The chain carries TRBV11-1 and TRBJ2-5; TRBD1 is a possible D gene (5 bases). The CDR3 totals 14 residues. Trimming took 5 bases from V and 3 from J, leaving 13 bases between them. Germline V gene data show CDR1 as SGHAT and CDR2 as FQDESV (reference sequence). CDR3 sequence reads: CASSRTYLEETQYF. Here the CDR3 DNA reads TGTGCCAGCAGCAGGACATACCTTGAAGAGACCCAGTACTTC.

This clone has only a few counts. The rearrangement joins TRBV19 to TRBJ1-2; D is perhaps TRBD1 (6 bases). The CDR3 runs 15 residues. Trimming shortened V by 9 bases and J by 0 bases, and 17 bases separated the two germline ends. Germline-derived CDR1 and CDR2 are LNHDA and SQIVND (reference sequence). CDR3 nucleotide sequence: TGTGCCAGCCAGGAGGGGGGGCACCCTAACTATGGCTACACCTTC. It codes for CASQEGGHPNYGYTF.

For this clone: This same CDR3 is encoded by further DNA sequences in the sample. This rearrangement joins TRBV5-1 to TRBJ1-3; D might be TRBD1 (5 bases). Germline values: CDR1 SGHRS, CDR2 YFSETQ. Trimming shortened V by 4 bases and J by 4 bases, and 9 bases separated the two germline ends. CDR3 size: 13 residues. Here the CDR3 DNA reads TGCGCCAGCAGCCCAGGGTCGGGAAACACCATATATTTT. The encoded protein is CASSPGSGNTIYF.

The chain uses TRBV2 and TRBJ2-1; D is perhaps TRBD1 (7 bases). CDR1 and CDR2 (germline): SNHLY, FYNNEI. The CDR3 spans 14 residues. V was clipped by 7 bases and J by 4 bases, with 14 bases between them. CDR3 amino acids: CASKVTGRYNEQFF. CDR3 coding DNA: TGTGCCAGCAAGGTGACAGGGAGGTACAATGAGCAGTTCTTC.

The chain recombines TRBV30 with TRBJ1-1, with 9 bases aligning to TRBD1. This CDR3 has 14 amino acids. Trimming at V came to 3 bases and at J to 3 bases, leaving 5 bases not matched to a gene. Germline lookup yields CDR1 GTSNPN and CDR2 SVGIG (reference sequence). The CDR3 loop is CAWSRDRGYTEAFF. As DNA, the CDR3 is TGTGCCTGGAGCCGCGACAGGGGGTACACTGAAGCTTTCTTT.